This T cell receptor beta chain comes out of a study of blood T cell repertoires in COVID-19. Sequenced by immunoSEQ multiplex PCR; TCRdb stores in-frame clones only, minus some. In the table there are 140,000 or so clones, 81% of which are singletons. The CDR3 consists of 16 residues. Germline-derived CDR1 and CDR2 are MNHEY and SVGAGI. V lost 0 bases to trimming and J lost 0 bases, with 12 bases between them. The sequence derives from a human donor in a cohort sampled during active COVID-19. This sequence joins TRBV6-5 and TRBJ2-7, with D possibly matching TRBD1 (5 bases). Sequenced: peripheral blood. The CDR3 sequence: CASSYSSDGHSYEQYF. In DNA form, the CDR3 reads TGTGCCAGCAGTTACTCGTCGGACGGACACTCCTACGAGCAGTACTTC.